Below are 3 T cell receptor beta chains sequenced from a single sample in a study of blood T cell repertoires in COVID-19 (dated by TCRdb to the early 2020s). The method was the immunoSEQ multiplex PCR assay. TCRdb stores this immuneACCESS table with in-frame sequences only. Part of the clones is absent; in the studies checked, under half of the shortfall reflects unresolved V genes, and no reason is known for the rest. The table for this sample lists approximately 260,000 clones; around four fifths of them were counted only once. The top ten clonotypes cover 3% to 4% of the sample. Material for sequencing was peripheral blood. Every receptor here comes from a middle-aged woman with active or convalescent COVID-19.

The chain is built from TRBV18 and TRBJ2-7; 8 nucleotides line up with TRBD2. The CDR3 extends over 14 amino acids. The germline V gene has CDR1 KGHSH and CDR2 LQKENI. The J segment lost 3 bases and the V segment lost 3 bases, leaving 4 bases of the junction unmatched. CDR3 bases: TGTGCCAGCTCACCGGGACTAGACCACTACGAGCAGTACTTC. Translated, it gives CASSPGLDHYEQYF.

The rearrangement joins TRBV14 to TRBJ1-2; 7 nucleotides align to TRBD1. The CDR3 consists of 14 residues. The trim removed 5 bases at V and 3 bases at J, leaving 6 bases unmatched. Germline CDR1 and CDR2: SGHDN and FVKESK. This CDR3 is CASSAQGIDYGYTF. As DNA, the CDR3 is TGTGCCAGCAGCGCACAGGGGATTGACTATGGCTACACCTTC.

The chain is built from TRBV6-5 and TRBJ2-7; 9 bases align to TRBD1. The CDR3 is 15 amino acids. J lost 5 bases, V lost 6 bases, and 11 bases had no gene match. Germline V gene lookup returns CDR1 MNHEY and CDR2 SVGAGI. Here the CDR3 DNA reads TGTGCCAGCAGCAAAACCGGGACAGGGAACCACGAGCAGTACTTC. Translation: CASSKTGTGNHEQYF.